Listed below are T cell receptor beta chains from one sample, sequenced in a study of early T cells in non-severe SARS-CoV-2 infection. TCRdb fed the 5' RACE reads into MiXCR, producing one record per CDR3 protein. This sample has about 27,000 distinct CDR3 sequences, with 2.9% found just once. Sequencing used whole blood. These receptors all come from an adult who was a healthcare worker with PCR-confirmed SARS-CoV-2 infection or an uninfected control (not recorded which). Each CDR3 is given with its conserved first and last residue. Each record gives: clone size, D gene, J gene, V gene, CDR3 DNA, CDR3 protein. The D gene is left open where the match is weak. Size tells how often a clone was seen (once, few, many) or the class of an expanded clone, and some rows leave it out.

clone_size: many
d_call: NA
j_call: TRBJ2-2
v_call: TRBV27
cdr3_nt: TGTGCCAGCAACGAGGGGGGCGCTATCGGGGAGCTGTTTTTT
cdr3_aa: CASNEGGAIGELFF

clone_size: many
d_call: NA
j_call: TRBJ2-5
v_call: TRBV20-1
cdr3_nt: TGCAGTGCTAGAAAAGAGACCCAGTACTTC
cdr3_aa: CSARKETQYF

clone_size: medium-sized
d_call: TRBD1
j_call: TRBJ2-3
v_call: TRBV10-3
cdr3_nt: TGTGCCACCAGACGAGGACAGGGGAGCACAGATACGCAGTATTTT
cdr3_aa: CATRRGQGSTDTQYF

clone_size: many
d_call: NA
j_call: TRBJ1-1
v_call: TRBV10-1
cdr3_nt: TGCGCCAGCAGACTATCTACAGGCACTGAAGCTTTCTTT
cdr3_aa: CASRLSTGTEAFF

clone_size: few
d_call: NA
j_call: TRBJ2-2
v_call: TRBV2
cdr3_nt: TGTGCCAGCAGCTCACTTCTGTTCGACAGTACCGGGGAGCTGTTTTTT
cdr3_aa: CASSSLLFDSTGELFF

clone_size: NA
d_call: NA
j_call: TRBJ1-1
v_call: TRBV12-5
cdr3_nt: TGTGCTAGTGGTTTCATCCGGGGGGCAGGGAACACTGAAGCTTTCTTT
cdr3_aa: CASGFIRGAGNTEAFF

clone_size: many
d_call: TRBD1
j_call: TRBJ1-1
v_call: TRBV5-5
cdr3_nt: TGTGCCAGCAGAATAGACAGGGCCCTGAACACTGAAGCTTTCTTT
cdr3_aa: CASRIDRALNTEAFF

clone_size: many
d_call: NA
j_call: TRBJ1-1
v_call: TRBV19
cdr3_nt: TGTGCCACGACCCGGACAGTCATGAACACTGAAGCTTTCTTT
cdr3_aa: CATTRTVMNTEAFF

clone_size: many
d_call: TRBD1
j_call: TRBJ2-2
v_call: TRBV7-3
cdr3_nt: TGTGCCAGCAGCTTAACGACAGGGGCCGGGGAGCTGTTTTTT
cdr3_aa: CASSLTTGAGELFF

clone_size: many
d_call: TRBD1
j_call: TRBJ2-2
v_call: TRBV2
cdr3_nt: TGTGCCAGCAGGGGACAGGGGAACACCGGGGAGCTGTTTTTT
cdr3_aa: CASRGQGNTGELFF

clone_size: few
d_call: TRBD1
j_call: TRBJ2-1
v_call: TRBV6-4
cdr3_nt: TGTGCCAGCAGCCGGGACAGCTCCTACAATGAGCAGTTCTTC
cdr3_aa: CASSRDSSYNEQFF

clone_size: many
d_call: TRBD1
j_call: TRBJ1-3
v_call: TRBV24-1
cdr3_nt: TGTGCCACCAGTGACGGACAGGGACCTGGAAACACCATATATTTT
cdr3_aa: CATSDGQGPGNTIYF

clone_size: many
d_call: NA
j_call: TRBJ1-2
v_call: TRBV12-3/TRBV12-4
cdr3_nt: TGTGCCAGCAGTTTAGGGGGCACTGGAGACTATGGCTACACCTTC
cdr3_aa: CASSLGGTGDYGYTF

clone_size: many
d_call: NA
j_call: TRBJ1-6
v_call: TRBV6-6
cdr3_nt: TGTGCCAGCAGTTCCCCCGGGTCCTTTAATTCACCCCTCCACTTT
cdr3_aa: CASSSPGSFNSPLHF

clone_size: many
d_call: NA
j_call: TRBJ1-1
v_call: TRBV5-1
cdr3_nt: TGCGCCAGCAGAGACAGTTTGAACACTGAAGCTTTCTTT
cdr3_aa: CASRDSLNTEAFF

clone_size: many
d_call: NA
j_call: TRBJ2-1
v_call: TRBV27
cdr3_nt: TGTGCCAGCAGTTTTCGGGCAGACTACAATGAGCAGTTCTTC
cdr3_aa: CASSFRADYNEQFF

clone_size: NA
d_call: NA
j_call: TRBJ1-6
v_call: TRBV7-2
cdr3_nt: TGTGCCAGCAGCTTAGGCCCCAGGACAGTCCGAGATTCACCCCTCCACTTT
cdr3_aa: CASSLGPRTVRDSPLHF

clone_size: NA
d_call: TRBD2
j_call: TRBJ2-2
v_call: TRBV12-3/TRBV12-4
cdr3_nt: TGTGCCAGCAGTTCGGGGACTAGGGGGAACACCGGGGAGCTGTTTTTT
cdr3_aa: CASSSGTRGNTGELFF

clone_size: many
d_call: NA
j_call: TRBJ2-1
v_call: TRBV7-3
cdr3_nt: TGTGCCAGCAGCCGACAGGCGAGGACTGAGCAGTTCTTC
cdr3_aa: CASSRQARTEQFF

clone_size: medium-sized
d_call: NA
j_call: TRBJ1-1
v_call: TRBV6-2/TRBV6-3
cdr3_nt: TGTGCCAGCAGCAGACAGATACCGAACACTGAAGCTTTCTTT
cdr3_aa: CASSRQIPNTEAFF

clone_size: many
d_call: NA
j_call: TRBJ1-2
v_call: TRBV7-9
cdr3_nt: TGTGCCAGCAGCGACAGTTACTATGGCTACACCTTC
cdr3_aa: CASSDSYYGYTF

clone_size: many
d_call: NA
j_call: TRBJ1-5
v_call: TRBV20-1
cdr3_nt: TGCAGTGCAATTCCGGGACCAAATCAGCCCCAGCATTTT
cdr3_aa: CSAIPGPNQPQHF

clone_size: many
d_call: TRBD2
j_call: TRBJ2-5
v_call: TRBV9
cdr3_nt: TGTGCCAGTAGTAGCGGGGGGGTACAAGAGACCCAGTACTTC
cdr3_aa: CASSSGGVQETQYF

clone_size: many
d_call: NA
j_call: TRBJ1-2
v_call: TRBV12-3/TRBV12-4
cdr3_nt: TGTGCCAGCAGCGAATACAGGAACTATGGCTACACCTTC
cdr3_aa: CASSEYRNYGYTF

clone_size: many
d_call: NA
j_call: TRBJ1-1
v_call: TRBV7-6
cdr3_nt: TGTGCCAGCAGCTTGACAGGTCCCACTGAAGCTTTCTTT
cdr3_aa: CASSLTGPTEAFF

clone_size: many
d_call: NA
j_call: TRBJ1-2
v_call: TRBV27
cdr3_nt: TGTGCCAGCAGTTCCTCGACAGAGAACCCTAACTATGGCTACACCTTC
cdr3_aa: CASSSSTENPNYGYTF

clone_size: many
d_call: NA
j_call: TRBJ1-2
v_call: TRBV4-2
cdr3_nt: TGTGCCAGCAGCCAAGGGGACGGGCGAGCTAACTATGGCTACACCTTC
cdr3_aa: CASSQGDGRANYGYTF

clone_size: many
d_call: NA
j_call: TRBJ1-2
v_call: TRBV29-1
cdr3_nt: TGCAGCGTTGAAGAGGGGGTAAACTATGGCTACACCTTC
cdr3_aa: CSVEEGVNYGYTF

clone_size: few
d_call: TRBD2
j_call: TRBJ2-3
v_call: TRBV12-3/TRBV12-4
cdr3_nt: TGTGCCAGCAGTTGGACTAGCGGGGGCAGCACAGATACGCAGTATTTT
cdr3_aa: CASSWTSGGSTDTQYF

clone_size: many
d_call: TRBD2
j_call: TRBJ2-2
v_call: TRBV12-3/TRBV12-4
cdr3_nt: TGTGCCAGCACCCAATCCCTAACGGGGGGGCCAACCGGGGAGCTGTTTTTT
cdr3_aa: CASTQSLTGGPTGELFF

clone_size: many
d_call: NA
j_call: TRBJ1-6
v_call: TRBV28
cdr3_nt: TGTGCCAGCAGTCCGGGACTGCATAATTCACCCCTCCACTTT
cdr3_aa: CASSPGLHNSPLHF

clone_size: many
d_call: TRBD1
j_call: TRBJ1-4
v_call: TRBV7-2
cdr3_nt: TGTGCCAGCAGCTTAGTTGGGGCGACAGGGGCGCATGAAAAACTGTTTTTT
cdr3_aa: CASSLVGATGAHEKLFF

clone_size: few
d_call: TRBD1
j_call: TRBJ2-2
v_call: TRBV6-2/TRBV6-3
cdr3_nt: TGTGCCAGCAGTAGGGGGCAGAACACCGGGGAGCTGTTTTTT
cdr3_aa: CASSRGQNTGELFF

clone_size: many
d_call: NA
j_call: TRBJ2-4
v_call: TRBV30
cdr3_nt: TGTGCCTGGAGCAGGGGTTTGGAAAACATTCAGTACTTC
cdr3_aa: CAWSRGLENIQYF

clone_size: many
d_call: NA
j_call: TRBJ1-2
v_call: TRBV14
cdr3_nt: TGTGCCAGCAGCCAAGGTGGACAGCCTAACTATGGCTACACCTTC
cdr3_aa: CASSQGGQPNYGYTF

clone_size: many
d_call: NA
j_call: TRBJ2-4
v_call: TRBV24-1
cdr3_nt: TGTGCCACCAGTGATTCCTTGGACCCCAAAAACATTCAGTACTTC
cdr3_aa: CATSDSLDPKNIQYF

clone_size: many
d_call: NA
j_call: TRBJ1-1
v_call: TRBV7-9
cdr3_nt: TGTGCCAGCAGCTTGTTCGGCAGGCCGAACACTGAAGCTTTCTTT
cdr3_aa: CASSLFGRPNTEAFF

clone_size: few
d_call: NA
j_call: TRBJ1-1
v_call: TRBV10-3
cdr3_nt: TGTGCCATCAGAGGCGGATCGAACACTGAAGCTTTCTTT
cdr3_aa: CAIRGGSNTEAFF

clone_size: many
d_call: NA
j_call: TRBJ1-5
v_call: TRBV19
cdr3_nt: TGTGCCAGCTCGCGACAGGACCTTCAACTCAATCAGCCCCAGCATTTT
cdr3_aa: CASSRQDLQLNQPQHF

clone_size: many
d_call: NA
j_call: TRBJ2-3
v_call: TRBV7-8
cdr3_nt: TGTGCCAGCAGCATAATTCAGAGCACAGATACGCAGTATTTT
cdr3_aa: CASSIIQSTDTQYF

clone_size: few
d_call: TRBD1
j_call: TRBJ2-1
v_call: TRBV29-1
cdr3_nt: TGCAGCGTTGCCCTCCGGGACAGGGGTTACAATGAGCAGTTCTTC
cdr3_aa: CSVALRDRGYNEQFF

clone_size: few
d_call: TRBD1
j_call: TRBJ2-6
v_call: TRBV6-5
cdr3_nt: TGTGCCAGCAGTCCGAGGACAGGACATAGATCCTCTGGGGCCAACGTCCTGACTTTC
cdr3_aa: CASSPRTGHRSSGANVLTF

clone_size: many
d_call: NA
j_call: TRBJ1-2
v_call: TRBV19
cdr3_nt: TGTGCCAGTAGTACAGAGAACTATGGCTACACCTTC
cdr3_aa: CASSTENYGYTF

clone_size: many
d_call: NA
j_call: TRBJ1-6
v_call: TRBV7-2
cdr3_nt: TGTGCCAGCAGCCTGAAACACACCAATAATTCACCCCTCCACTTT
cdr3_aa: CASSLKHTNNSPLHF

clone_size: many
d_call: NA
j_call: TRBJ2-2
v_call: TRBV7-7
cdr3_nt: TGTGCCAGCAGCTTAAGAGGGAACACCGGGGAGCTGTTTTTT
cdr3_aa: CASSLRGNTGELFF

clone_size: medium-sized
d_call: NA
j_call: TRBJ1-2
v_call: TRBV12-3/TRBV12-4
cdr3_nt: TGTGCCAGCAGTTTTCTTTCTAGAGATGGCTACACCTTC
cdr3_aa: CASSFLSRDGYTF

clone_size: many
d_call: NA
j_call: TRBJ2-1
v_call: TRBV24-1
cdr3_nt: TGTGCCACCAGTGATAGCGTCCGCTATAACAATGAGCAGTTCTTC
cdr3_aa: CATSDSVRYNNEQFF

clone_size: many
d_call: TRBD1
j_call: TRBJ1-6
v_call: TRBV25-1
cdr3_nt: TGTGCCAGCAGGGCCAGGACAGGGGTCTCACCCCTCCACTTT
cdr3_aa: CASRARTGVSPLHF

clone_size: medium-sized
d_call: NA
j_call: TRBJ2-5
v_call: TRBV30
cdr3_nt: TGTGCCTGGAGTCGTAGCAGGGAGACCCAGTACTTC
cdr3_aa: CAWSRSRETQYF

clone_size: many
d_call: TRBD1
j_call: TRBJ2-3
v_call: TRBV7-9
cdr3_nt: TGTGCCAGCAGCTTCGGGACAGGGAACACAGATACGCAGTATTTT
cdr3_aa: CASSFGTGNTDTQYF

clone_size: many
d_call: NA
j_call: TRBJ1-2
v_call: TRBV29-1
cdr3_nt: TGCAGCGTTGTGCAAGGGGAGGCGCGCGGCTACACCTTC
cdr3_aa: CSVVQGEARGYTF

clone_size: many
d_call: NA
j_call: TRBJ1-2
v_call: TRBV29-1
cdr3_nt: TGCAGCGTTGACGGGGCGAGCTACTATGGCTACACCTTC
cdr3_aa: CSVDGASYYGYTF

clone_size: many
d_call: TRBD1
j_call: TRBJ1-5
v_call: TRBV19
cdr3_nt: TGTGCCAGTAAGACGACAGGGCCTAGCAATCAGCCCCAGCATTTT
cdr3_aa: CASKTTGPSNQPQHF